The text below deals with one TCR beta chain. What it binds is not known. CDR1 and CDR2 (germline): MNHEY, SVGAGI. The J segment lost 1 base and the V segment lost 6 bases, leaving 3 bases of the junction unmatched. There are 14 residues in the CDR3. This entry is derived from a study of radiation and T cells in renal cell carcinoma. Time point reported: blood 2 weeks post-SBRT. Treatment meaning: 15 Gy SBRT to primary tumor, nephrectomy 4 weeks later. Serial blood draws occurred at baseline and 2 and 4 weeks post-SBRT. This renal cell carcinoma was of the clear cell type. Data came from immunoSEQ multiplex PCR; TCRdb stores just in-frame clones and leaves some out. The sample has just over 150,000 clones, about 87% seen once; the top ten hold 10% to 15%. The study's findings and limits: Pretreatment tumor biopsies were lacking, so baseline clonotypes are unknown.

The J gene is TRBJ1-1, the V gene TRBV6-5; 9 bases are a match to TRBD1. The clonotype comes from a woman aged 50 to 60 with renal cell carcinoma. The starting material was blood, obtained from a patient whose treatment included radiotherapy and nephrectomy. CDR3 region: CASRLGQGNTEAFF. The CDR3 DNA reads TGTGCCAGCAGATTGGGACAGGGGAACACTGAAGCTTTCTTT.